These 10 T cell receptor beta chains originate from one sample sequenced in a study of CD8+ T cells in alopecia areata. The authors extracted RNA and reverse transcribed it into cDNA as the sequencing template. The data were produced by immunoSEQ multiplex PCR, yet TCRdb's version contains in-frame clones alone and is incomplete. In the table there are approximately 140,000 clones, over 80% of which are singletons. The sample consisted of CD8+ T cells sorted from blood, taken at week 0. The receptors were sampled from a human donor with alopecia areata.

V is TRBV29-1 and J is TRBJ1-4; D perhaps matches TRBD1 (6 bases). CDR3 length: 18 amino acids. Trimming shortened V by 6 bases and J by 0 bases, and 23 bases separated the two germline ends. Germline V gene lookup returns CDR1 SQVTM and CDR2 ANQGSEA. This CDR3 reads CSVLPVDSGSSTNEKLFF. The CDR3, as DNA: TGCAGCGTGCTTCCTGTGGACAGCGGCTCTTCAACTAATGAAAAACTGTTTTTT.

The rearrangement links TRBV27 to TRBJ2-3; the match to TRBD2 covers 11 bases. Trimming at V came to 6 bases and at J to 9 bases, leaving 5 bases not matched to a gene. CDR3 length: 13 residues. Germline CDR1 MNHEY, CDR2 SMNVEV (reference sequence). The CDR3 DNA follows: TGTGCCAGCAGGGGACTAGCGGAGTCAACGCAGTATTTT. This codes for CASRGLAESTQYF.

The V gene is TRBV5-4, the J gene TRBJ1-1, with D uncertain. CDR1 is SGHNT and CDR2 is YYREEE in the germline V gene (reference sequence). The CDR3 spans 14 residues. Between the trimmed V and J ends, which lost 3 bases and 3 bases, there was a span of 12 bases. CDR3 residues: CASSSSTLDTEAFF. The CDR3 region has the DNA TGTGCCAGCAGCTCCTCAACTTTGGACACTGAAGCTTTCTTT.

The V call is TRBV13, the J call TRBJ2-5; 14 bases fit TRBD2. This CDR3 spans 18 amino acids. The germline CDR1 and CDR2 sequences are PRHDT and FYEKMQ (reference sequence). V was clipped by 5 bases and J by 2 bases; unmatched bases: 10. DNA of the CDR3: TGTGCCAGCAGCGACGGGGGACTAGCGGGGGAACAGCAAGAGACCCAGTACTTC. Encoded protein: CASSDGGLAGEQQETQYF.

The CDR3 DNA is TGCGCCAGCAGCCAATTCCCCGGGGAGCTGTTTTTT. It yields the protein CASSQFPGELFF. The chain recombines TRBV4-1 with TRBJ2-2, with D uncertain. CDR1 and CDR2 (germline): MGHRA, YSYEKL. V was clipped by 2 bases and J by 6 bases, with 4 bases between them. The CDR3 contains 12 residues.

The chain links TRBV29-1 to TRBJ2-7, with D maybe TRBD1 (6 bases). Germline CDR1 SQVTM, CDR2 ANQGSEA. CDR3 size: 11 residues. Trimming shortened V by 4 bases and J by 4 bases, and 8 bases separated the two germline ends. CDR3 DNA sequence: TGCAGCGTTGGGACAGTATACGAGCAGTACTTC. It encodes CSVGTVYEQYF.

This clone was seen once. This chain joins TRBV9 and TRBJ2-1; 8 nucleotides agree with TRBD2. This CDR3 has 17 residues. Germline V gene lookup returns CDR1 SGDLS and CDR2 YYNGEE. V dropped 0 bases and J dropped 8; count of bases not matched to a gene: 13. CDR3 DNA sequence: TGTGCCAGCAGCGTAGGGGCTAGCGGGCCCCCAGGGTATGAGCAGTTCTTC. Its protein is CASSVGASGPPGYEQFF.

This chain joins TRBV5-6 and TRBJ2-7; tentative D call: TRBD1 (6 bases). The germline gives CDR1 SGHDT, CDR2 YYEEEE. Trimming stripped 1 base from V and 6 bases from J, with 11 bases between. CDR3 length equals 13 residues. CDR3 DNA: TGTGCCAGCAGCTTGAACCCAGGGGCCGAGCAGTACTTC. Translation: CASSLNPGAEQYF.

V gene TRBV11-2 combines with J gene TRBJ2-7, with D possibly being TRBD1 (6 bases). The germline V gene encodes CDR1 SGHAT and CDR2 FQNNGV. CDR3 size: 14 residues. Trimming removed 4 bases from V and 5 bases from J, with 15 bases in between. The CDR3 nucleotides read TGTGCCAGCAGCTCCTACAGGGAAGAGGACGAGCAGTACTTC. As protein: CASSSYREEDEQYF.

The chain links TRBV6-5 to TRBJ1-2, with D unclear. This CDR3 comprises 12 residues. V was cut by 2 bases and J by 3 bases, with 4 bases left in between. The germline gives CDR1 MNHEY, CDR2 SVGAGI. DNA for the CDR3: TGTGCCAGCAGTTACGGGGACTATGGCTACACCTTC. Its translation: CASSYGDYGYTF.